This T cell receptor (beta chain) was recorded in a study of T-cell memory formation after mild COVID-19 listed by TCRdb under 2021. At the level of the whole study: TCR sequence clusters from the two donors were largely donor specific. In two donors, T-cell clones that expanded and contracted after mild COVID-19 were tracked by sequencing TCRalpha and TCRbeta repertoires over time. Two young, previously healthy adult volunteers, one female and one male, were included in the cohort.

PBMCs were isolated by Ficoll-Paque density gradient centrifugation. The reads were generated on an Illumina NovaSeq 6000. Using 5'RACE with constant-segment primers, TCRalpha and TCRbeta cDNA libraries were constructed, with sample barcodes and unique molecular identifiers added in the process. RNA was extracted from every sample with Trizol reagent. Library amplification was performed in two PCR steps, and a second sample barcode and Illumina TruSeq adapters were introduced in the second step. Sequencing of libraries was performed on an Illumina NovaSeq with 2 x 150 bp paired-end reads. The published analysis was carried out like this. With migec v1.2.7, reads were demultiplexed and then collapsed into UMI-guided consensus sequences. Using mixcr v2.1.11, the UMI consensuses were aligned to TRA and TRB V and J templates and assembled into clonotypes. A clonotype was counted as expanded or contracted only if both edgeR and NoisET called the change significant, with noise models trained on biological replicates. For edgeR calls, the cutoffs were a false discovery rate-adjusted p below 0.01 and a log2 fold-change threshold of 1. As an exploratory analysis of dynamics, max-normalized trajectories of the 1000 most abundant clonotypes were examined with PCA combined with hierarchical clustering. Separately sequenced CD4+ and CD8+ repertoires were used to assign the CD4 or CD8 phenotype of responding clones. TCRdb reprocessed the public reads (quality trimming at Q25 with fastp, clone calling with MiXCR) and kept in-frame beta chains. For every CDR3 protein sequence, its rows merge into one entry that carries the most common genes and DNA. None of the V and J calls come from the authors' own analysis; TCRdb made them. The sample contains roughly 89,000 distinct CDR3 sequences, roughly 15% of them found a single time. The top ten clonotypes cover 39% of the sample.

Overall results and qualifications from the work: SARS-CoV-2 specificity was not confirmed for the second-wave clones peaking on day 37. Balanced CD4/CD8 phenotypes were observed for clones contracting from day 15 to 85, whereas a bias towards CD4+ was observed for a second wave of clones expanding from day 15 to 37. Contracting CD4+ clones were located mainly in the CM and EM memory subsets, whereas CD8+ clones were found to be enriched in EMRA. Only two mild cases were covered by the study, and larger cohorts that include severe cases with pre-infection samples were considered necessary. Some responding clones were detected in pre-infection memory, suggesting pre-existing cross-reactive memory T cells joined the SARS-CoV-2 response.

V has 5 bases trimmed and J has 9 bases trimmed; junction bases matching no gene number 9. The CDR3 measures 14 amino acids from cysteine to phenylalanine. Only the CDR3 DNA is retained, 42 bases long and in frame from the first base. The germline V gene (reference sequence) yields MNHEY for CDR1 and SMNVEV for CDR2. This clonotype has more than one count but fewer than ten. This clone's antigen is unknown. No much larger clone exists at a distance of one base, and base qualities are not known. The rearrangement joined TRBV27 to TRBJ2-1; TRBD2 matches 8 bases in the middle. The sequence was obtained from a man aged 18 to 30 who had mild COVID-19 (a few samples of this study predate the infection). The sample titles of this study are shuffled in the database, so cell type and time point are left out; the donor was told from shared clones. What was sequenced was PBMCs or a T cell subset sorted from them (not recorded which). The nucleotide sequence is TGTGCCAGCAGTCCACCGGCGGGGGGCAGTGAGCAGTTCTTC. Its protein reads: CASSPPAGGSEQFF.